The rows below give T cell receptor beta chains drawn from one sample of a study of shared clonotypes between healthy human individuals. Libraries were prepared by immunoSEQ multiplex PCR; TCRdb keeps only in-frame clonotypes and omits some of them. This sample has 2 million to 2.5 million clones; 90% to 96% occur once, and the top ten carry about 0.13%. The sample consisted of naive CD4+ T cells sorted from blood. Every receptor here comes from a man aged 18 to 35 in good health. CDR3s leave out the opening cysteine and the closing phenylalanine or tryptophan.

>TRBV5-1|TRBJ2-7
ASSPFLGQGPYEQY
>TRBV7-2|TRBJ1-1
ASSPQTGKNTEAF
>TRBV11-3|TRBJ2-1
ASSYNRADEQF
>TRBV5-5|TRBJ2-1
ASSFSTSPPLEQF
>TRBV30|TRBJ1-1
AWSGQMNTEAF
>TRBV27|TRBJ2-7
ASSSPSGRGYEQY
>TRBV9|TRBJ1-1
ASSVGPGRDTEAF
>TRBV5-1|TRBJ1-1
ASSLDDLTEAF
>TRBV7-8|TRBJ2-7
ASSLVSGDSNYEQY
>TRBV2|TRBJ1-1
ASSPDRGYTEAF
>TRBV10-3|NA
AISELAGAYEQY
>TRBV11-2|TRBJ2-7
ASSLGTSSRSYEQY
>TRBV2|TRBJ1-2
ASSERRQGYT
>TRBV6-5|TRBJ2-5
ASSYSSQGVETQY
>TRBV2|TRBJ1-4
ASKEDRGDRDEKLF
>TRBV4-3|TRBJ2-7
ASSQEFDSQLYEQY
>TRBV6-1|TRBJ2-3
ASSEAHASGGTDTQY
>TRBV5-1|TRBJ2-6
ASSSDRLYSGANVLT
>TRBV7-2|TRBJ1-2
ASRLGQGYGYT
>TRBV11-2|TRBJ2-7
ASSLAGDDTYEQY
>TRBV4-1|TRBJ2-7
ASSQGATTDEQY
>TRBV5-1|TRBJ2-7
ASSPAPGQGANEQY
>TRBV7-2|TRBJ1-6
ASSLDRAGNSPLH
>TRBV27|TRBJ2-7
ASSLLTSGSKVEQY
>TRBV5-4|TRBJ2-5
ASSGVQETQY
>TRBV5-1|TRBJ1-2
ASSLRQGAGGYT
>TRBV5-1|TRBJ2-3
ASSSGQGAEDTQY
>TRBV7-2|TRBJ2-1
ASILVAGGSYNEQF
>TRBV4-1|TRBJ1-2
ASSQVENYGYT
>TRBV2|TRBJ1-4
ASRRQGINEKLF
>TRBV7-9|TRBJ1-6
ASSLGDRDQSPLH
>TRBV4-1|TRBJ2-7
ASSQDWTGGFYEQY
>TRBV2|TRBJ2-7
ASNGVVSYEQY
>TRBV11-2|TRBJ2-5
ASSLVAGTGETQY
>TRBV5-4|TRBJ2-2
ALRGSPGELF
>TRBV5-1|TRBJ2-7
ASSLNAFDRGLYEQY
>TRBV5-1|TRBJ2-5
ASSLEAGRQETQY
>TRBV6-1|TRBJ1-2
ASSEFGSFAYGYT
>TRBV2|TRBJ1-6
AGGTEDNSPLH
>TRBV30|TRBJ1-2
AWTAATSMGYT
>TRBV4-3|TRBJ2-1
ASSQEELGQPQF
>TRBV30|TRBJ1-5
AWSGHSNQPQH
>TRBV27|TRBJ2-7
ASRRTGPLAYEQY